This TCR beta chain originates from a study of cytomegalovirus exposure and HLA in healthy donors. Study-level findings and limits: Evidence from a later analysis indicated that most CMV-associated TCR beta chains looked HLA-restricted.

This CDR3 is 13 amino acids long. Per germline, CDR1 SEHNR and CDR2 FQNEAQ (reference sequence). Unrecorded immune exposures were likely, despite nominal health at sampling. Points on this clone: Its antigen is still unknown. Germline is not matched at one junction end, which may reflect a read error.

Primers for the PCR totalled 60 Vbeta and 13 Jbeta. Measured with immunoSEQ multiplex PCR; TCRdb has only the in-frame clones, and not every one. The sample has 110,000 or so clones; more than 80% are singletons. J is TRBJ1-2 and V is TRBV7-9, with a tentative D call TRBD1 (5 bases). The receptor was isolated from a young man in good health and CMV-seronegative. Material for sequencing was PBMCs. The CDR3 loop is CSSSLTVNYGYTF. The CDR3 nucleotides are TGTTCCAGCAGCTTGACAGTTAACTATGGCTACACCTTC.